This TCR beta chain was documented in a study of T-cell reconstitution after alpha-beta-depleted transplantation in children. Study-level results: Newly made T cells mostly supplied T-cell counts and diversity one year after transplant. By about two months after transplant, alpha-beta T cells reportedly arose from several hundred graft clones that had expanded.

V dropped 3 bases and J dropped 11 bases, with 10 bases sitting between them. The germline gives CDR1 LGHDT, CDR2 YNNKEL (reference sequence). There are 11 residues in the CDR3. Unique molecular identifiers featured in how the TCRbeta library was prepared. A single record per CDR3 protein comes from TCRdb applying MiXCR to the PCR reads. The repertoire consists of approximately 230,000 distinct CDR3 sequences, with more than 20% occurring once and the leading ten covering about 5%. This clonotype was counted between two and nine times. Its cognate antigen is unknown. V and J are TRBV3-1 and TRBJ1-1; D remains unclear. The clonotype comes from a female patient aged 2-15 years who had a stem cell transplant for congenital amegakaryocytic thrombocytopenia, so the T cells may come from the graft donor. The specimen comprised PBMCs, mostly from graft donor cells, sampled 360 days after TCRalphabeta/CD19-depleted stem cell transplant. The CDR3 bases are TGTGCCAGCAGCCAGGATAGGCTGGCTTTCTTT. It is translated as CASSQDRLAFF.